The 5 T cell receptor beta chains reported below all come from one sample, sequenced in a study of control samples from healthy donors and cancer patients (dated by TCRdb to about 2020). The library was obtained by the immunoSEQ multiplex PCR assay. TCRdb provides this immuneACCESS table in a form limited to in-frame rearrangements. Some clones are lacking; in checked studies, under half of them reflect an unresolved V gene, and why the rest are absent is not known. Recorded for this sample are 150,000 or so clones; 88% of them occurred a single time. The top ten hold approximately 1.7% of the sample. Material: blood. The receptor source for this set is a young man in good health.

The chain employs TRBV6-6 and TRBJ2-1; maybe TRBD1 (6 bases). From germline, CDR1 is MNHNY and CDR2 SVGAGI (reference sequence). The CDR3 runs 11 residues. V was clipped by 6 bases and J by 11 bases, with 11 bases between them. CDR3 bases: TGTGCCAGCAGAGAACAGGGCCAGCAGTTCTTC. Amino acids: CASREQGQQFF.

The chain combines TRBV6-2 or TRBV6-3 with TRBJ2-3; 10 bases fit TRBD1. This CDR3 is built from 14 residues. Germline V gene data show CDR1 as MNHEY and CDR2 as SVGEGT. The junction had 0 bases not matched to a gene; V was cut back by 2 bases and J by 4 bases. This CDR3 is CASSYGQGADTQYF. CDR3 in DNA: TGTGCCAGCAGTTACGGACAGGGGGCAGATACGCAGTATTTT.

The gene calls are TRBV11-2 and TRBJ2-5; no definite D call. Trimming stripped 8 bases from V and 1 base from J, with 11 bases between. Germline V gene lookup returns CDR1 SGHAT and CDR2 FQNNGV. This CDR3 spans 13 amino acids. The CDR3 region is CASSLARQETQYF. The CDR3 region has the DNA TGTGCCAGCTCGTTAGCACGCCAAGAGACCCAGTACTTC. Using reference TRBV11-2 and TRBJ2-5 for the parts outside the CDR3, the full variable domain is EAGVAQSPRYKIIEKRQSVAFWCNPISGHATLYWYQQILGQGPKLLIQFQNNGVVDDSQLPKDRFSAERLKGVDSTLKIQPAKLEDSAVYLCASSLARQETQYFGPGTRLLVL.

This chain uses TRBV5-4 with TRBJ1-2; maybe TRBD1 (5 bases). Germline loops: CDR1 SGHNT, CDR2 YYREEE (reference sequence). CDR3 size: 13 residues. Trimming took 5 bases from V and 4 from J, leaving 12 bases between them. CDR3 DNA: TGTGCCAGCAGTTATACAGGACTCTATGGCTACACCTTC. This codes for CASSYTGLYGYTF.

J is TRBJ1-4 and V is TRBV4-3; possibly TRBD1 for D (5 bases). V was cut by 3 bases and J by 0 bases, with 14 bases left in between. This CDR3 is 17 amino acids long. CDR1 is LGHNA, CDR2 YSLEER, per germline. This chain's CDR3 is CASSQSTGAATNEKLFF. The CDR3 region has the DNA TGCGCCAGCAGCCAGTCTACCGGGGCTGCAACTAATGAAAAACTGTTTTTT.